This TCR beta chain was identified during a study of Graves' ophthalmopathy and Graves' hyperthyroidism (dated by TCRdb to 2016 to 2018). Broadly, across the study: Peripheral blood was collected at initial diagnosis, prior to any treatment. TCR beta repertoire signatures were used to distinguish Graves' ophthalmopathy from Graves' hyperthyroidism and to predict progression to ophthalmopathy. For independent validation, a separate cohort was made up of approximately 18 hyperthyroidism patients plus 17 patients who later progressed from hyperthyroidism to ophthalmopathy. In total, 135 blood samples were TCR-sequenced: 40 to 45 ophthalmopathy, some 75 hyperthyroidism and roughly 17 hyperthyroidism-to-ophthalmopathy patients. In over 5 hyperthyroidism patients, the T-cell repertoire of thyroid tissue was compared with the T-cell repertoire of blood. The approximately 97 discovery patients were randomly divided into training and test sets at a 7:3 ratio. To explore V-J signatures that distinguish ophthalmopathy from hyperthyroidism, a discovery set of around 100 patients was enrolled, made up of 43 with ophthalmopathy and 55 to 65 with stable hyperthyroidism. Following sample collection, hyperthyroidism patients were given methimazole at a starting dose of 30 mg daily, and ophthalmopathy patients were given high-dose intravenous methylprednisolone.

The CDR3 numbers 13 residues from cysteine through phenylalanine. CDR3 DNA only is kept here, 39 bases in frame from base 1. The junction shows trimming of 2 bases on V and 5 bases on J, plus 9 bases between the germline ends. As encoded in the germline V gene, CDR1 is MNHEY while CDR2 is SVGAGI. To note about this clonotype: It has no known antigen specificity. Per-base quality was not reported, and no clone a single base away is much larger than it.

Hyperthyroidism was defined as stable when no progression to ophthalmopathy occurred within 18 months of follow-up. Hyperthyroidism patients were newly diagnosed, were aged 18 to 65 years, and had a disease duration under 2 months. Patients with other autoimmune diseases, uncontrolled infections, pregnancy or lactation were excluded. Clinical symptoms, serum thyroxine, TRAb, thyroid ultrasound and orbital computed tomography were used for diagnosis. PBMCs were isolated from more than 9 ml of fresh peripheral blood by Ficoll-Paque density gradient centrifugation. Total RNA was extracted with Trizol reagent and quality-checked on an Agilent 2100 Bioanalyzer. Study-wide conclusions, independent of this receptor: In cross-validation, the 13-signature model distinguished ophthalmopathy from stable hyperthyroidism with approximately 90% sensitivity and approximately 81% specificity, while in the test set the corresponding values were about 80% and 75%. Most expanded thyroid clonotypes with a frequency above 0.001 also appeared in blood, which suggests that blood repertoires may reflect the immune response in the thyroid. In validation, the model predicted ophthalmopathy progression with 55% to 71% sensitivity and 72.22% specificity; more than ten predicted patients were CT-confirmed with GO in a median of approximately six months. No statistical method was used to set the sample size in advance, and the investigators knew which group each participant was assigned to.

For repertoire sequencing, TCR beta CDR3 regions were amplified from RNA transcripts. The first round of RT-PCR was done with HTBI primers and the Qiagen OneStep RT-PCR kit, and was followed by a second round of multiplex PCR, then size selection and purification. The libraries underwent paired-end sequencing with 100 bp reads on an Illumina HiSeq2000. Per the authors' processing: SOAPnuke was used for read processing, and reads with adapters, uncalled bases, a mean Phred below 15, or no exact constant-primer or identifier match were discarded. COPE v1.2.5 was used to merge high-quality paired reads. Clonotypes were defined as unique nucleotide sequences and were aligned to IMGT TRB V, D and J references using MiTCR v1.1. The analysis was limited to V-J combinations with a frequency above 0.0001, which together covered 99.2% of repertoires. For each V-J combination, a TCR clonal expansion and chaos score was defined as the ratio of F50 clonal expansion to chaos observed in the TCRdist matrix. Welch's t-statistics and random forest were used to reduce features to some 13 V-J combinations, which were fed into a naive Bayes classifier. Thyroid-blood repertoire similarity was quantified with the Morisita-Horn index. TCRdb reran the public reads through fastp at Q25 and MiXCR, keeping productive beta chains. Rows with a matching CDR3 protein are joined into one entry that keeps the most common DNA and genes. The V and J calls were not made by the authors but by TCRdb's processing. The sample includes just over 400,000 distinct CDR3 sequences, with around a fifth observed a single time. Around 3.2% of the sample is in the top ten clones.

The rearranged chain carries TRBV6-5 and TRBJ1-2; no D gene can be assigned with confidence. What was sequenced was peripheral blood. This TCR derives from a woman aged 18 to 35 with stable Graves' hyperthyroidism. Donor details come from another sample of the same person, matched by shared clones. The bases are TGTGCCAGCAGTTACGCTGTGGAGTATGGCTACACCTTC. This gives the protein CASSYAVEYGYTF.